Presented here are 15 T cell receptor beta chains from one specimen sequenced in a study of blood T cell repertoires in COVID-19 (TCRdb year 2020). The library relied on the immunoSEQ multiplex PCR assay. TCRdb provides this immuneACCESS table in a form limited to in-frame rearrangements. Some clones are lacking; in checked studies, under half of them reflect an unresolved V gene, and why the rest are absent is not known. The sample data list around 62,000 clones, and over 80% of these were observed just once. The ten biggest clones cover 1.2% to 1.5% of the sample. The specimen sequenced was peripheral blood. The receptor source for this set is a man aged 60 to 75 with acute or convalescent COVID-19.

CDR3 coding DNA: TGCGCCAGCAGCTTGGTGGAGGGCGGGATCTACGAGCAGTACTTC. It yields the protein CASSLVEGGIYEQYF. The chain carries TRBV5-1 and TRBJ2-7; D perhaps matches TRBD2 (6 bases). V lost 0 bases to trimming and J lost 3 bases, with 13 bases between them. This CDR3 is built from 15 residues. Germline values: CDR1 SGHRS, CDR2 YFSETQ.

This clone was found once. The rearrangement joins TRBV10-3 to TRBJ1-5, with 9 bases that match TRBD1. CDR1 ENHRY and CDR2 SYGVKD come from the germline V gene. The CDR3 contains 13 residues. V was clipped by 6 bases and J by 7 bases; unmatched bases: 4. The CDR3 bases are TGTGCCATCAGGTGGGACAGGGACCAGCCCCAGCATTTT. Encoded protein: CAIRWDRDQPQHF.

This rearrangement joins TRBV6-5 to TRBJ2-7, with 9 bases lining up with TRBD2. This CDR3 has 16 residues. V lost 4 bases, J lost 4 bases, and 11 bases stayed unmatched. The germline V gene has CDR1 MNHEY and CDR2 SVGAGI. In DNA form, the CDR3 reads TGTGCCAGCAGTTCCCCCCGGGCTAGCGGGAAGTACGAGCAGTACTTC. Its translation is CASSSPRASGKYEQYF.

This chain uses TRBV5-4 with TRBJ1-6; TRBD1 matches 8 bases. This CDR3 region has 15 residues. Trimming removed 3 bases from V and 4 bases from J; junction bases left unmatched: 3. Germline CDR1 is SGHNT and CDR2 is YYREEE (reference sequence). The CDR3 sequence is CASSSGQEYNSPLHF. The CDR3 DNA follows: TGTGCCAGCAGCTCGGGACAGGAGTATAATTCACCCCTCCACTTT.

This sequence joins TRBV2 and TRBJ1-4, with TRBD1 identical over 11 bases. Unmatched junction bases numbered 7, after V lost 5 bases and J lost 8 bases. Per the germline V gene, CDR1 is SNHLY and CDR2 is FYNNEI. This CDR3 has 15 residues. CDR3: CASSKTDRGHEKLFF. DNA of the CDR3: TGTGCCAGCAGTAAGACGGACAGGGGGCACGAAAAACTGTTTTTT.

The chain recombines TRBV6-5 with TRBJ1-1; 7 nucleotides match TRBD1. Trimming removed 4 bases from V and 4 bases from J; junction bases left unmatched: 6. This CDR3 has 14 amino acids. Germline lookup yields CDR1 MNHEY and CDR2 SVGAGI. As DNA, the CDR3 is TGTGCCAGCAGTTTAAGGGGGCGCGGCACTGAAGCTTTCTTT. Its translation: CASSLRGRGTEAFF.

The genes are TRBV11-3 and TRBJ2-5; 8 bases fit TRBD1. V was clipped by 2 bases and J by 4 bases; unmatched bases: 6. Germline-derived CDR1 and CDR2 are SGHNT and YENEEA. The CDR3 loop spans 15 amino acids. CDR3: CASSLKQGGGETQYF. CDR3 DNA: TGTGCCAGCAGCTTAAAACAGGGGGGCGGAGAGACCCAGTACTTC. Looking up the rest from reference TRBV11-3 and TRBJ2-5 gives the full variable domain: EAGVVQSPRYKIIEKKQPVAFWCNPISGHNTLYWYLQNLGQGPELLIRYENEEAVDDSQLPKDRFSAERLKGVDSTLKIQPAELGDSAVYLCASSLKQGGGETQYFGPGTRLLVL.

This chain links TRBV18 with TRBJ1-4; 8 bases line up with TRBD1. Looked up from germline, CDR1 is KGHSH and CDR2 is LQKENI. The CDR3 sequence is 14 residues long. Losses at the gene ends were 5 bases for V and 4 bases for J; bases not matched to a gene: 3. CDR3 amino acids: CASSAGQVNEKLFF. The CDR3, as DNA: TGTGCCAGCTCAGCGGGACAGGTTAATGAAAAACTGTTTTTT.

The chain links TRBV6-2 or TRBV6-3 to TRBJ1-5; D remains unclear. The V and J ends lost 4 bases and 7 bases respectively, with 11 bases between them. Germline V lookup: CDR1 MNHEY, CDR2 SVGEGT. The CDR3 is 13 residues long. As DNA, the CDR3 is TGTGCCAGCAGTTTCACAGAAAACCAGCCCCAGCATTTT. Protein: CASSFTENQPQHF.

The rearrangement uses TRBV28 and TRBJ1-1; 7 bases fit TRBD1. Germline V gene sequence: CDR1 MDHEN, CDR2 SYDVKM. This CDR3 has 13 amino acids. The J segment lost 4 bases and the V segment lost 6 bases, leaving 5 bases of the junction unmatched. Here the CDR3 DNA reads TGTGCCAGCAGAACCCCAGGGGGCACTGAAGCTTTCTTT. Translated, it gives CASRTPGGTEAFF.

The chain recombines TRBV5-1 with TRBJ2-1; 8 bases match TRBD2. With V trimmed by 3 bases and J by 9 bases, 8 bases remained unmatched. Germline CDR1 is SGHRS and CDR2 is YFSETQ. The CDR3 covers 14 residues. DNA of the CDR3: TGCGCCAGCAGCTCCCGGACTAGCATCGTTGAGCAGTTCTTC. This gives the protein CASSSRTSIVEQFF.

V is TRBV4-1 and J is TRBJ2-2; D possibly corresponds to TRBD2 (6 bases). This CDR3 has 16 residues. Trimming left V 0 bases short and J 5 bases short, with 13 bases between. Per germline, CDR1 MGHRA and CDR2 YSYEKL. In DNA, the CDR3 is TGCGCCAGCAGCCAAGATCTCGGGCGGGGAACCGGGGAGCTGTTTTTT. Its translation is CASSQDLGRGTGELFF.

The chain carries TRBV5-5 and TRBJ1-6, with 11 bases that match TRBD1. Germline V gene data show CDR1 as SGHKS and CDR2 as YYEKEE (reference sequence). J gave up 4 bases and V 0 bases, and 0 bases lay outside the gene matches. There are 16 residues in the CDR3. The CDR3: CASSLGDRGYNSPLHF. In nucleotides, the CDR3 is TGTGCCAGCAGCTTGGGGGACAGGGGGTATAATTCACCCCTCCACTTT.

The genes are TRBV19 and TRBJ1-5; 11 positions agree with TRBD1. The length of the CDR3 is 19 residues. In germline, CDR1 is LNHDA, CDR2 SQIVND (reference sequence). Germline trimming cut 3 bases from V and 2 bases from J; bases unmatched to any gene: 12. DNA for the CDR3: TGTGCCAGTAGTATGCCCCCCCGGACAGGGGGCGAGGGCAATCAGCCCCAGCATTTT. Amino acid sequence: CASSMPPRTGGEGNQPQHF.

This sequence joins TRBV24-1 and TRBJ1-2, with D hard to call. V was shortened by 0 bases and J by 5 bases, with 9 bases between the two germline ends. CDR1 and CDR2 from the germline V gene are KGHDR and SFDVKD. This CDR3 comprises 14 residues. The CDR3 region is CATSDLGGEYGYTF. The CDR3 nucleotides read TGTGCCACCAGTGATTTGGGCGGAGAATATGGCTACACCTTC.